The present TCR beta chain was sequenced within a study of siplizumab effects on memory and regulatory T cells. Overall study results and limits: There were only a minor fraction of alloreactive clones that mapped to unstimulated subsets. Naive T cells, seemingly more diverse than memory cells, seemed major alloresponse contributors.

Note on this clone: No antigen is known for it.

Some clones are missing from TCRdb's copy, which holds only in-frame ones; the method was immunoSEQ multiplex PCR. Of 60,000 or so clones in the sample, 85% to 95% were seen once. This clonotype was obtained from a human donor in good health. The sample was CD8+ T cells sorted from blood.

The CDR3 DNA is TGTGCCAGTAGTATAGGACTAGCGGGAGAGGGCACCGGGGAGCTGTTTTTT. It encodes CASSIGLAGEGTGELFF. The chain employs TRBV19 and TRBJ2-2; 12 bases line up with TRBD2. V was clipped by 1 base and J by 4 bases; unmatched bases: 4. In germline, CDR1 is LNHDA, CDR2 SQIVND (reference sequence). The CDR3 spans 17 residues.